The 3 T cell receptor beta chains below were found in one sample sequenced in a study of control samples from healthy donors and cancer patients. Clones were read by immunoSEQ multiplex PCR, and TCRdb kept only the in-frame ones, dropping some. Of over 150,000 clones listed, nearly 96% are singletons. The specimen was blood. The receptors were sampled from a woman aged 25 to 39 in good health.

The V and J genes are TRBV30 and TRBJ2-1, with TRBD2 matching 8 bases. CDR3 size: 15 residues. V was pared by 2 bases and J by 0 bases, with 3 bases of the junction left unmatched. Germline V CDR1 and CDR2: GTSNPN, SVGIG (reference sequence). The CDR3: CAWSIGTSSYNEQFF. CDR3 DNA: TGTGCCTGGAGTATCGGGACTAGCTCCTACAATGAGCAGTTCTTC. Drawing the rest from reference TRBV30 and TRBJ2-1, the complete variable domain is SQTIHQWPATLVQPVGSPLSLECTVEGTSNPNLYWYRQAAGRGLQLLFYSVGIGQISSEVPQNLSASRPQDRQFILSSKKLLLSDSGFYLCAWSIGTSSYNEQFFGPGTRLTVL.

This clone appeared once. J is TRBJ2-3 and V is TRBV14, with D perhaps matching TRBD2 (6 bases). CDR3 length: 15 residues. Germline CDR1 and CDR2: SGHDN and FVKESK. V gave up 3 bases and J gave up 2 bases, with 12 bases separating them. DNA for the CDR3: TGTGCCAGCAGCCAGGAGCGGGCCCCCACAGATACGCAGTATTTT. This sequence encodes CASSQERAPTDTQYF.

The chain combines TRBV28 with TRBJ2-7, with D perhaps matching TRBD1 (7 bases). Looked up from germline, CDR1 is MDHEN and CDR2 is SYDVKM. Trimming removed 2 bases from V and 2 bases from J, with 13 bases in between. The CDR3 covers 15 residues. The CDR3 DNA reads as TGTGCCAGCAGTTTAGGAGGGGGCACCCCCTACGAGCAGTACTTC. Its translation: CASSLGGGTPYEQYF. Based on the CDR3 plus reference TRBV28 and TRBJ2-7, the full variable domain is DVKVTQSSRYLVKRTGEKVFLECVQDMDHENMFWYRQDPGLGLRLIYFSYDVKMKEKGDIPEGYSVSREKKERFSLILESASTNQTSMYLCASSLGGGTPYEQYFGPGTRLTVT.